This TCR beta chain came from a study of shared clonotypes between healthy human individuals. Deep-level assay runs were performed. Investigators spread the genomic DNA of each subset evenly over several immunoSEQ plates. Measured with immunoSEQ multiplex PCR; TCRdb has only the in-frame clones, and not every one. Among 2 million to 3 million clones, just over 90% were seen once, and the ten largest hold 0.13% to 0.15%. Per the germline V gene, CDR1 is ENHRY and CDR2 is SYGVKD. The V and J ends lost 2 bases and 6 bases respectively, with 17 bases between them. This CDR3 has 15 amino acids. The chain joins TRBV10-3 to TRBJ2-7, with D possibly TRBD2 on 7 matching bases. Material: naive CD4+ T cells sorted from blood. Sample subset: CD45RA+ positively selected. The source is a man between 18 and 35 years old in good health. The CDR3 loop reads CAISEHEVAGAEQYF. The CDR3 nucleotides are TGTGCCATCAGTGAGCATGAGGTGGCGGGGGCCGAGCAGTACTTC.